Sequencing of this TCR beta chain was carried out in a study of T cells expressing NK-cell markers. The wider study: Investigators obtained TCR beta repertoires from sorted CD3+CD56+NKG2C+, CD3+CD56+NKG2C- and CD3+CD56-NKG2C+ T cells. Study findings and constraints: The CD3+CD56-NKG2C+ fraction of a handful of donors was likewise dominated by these clonotypes.

UMIs were included in TCR beta cDNA generated by 5'RACE template switching. TCRdb re-called the 5' RACE reads, yielding one record per CDR3 amino acid sequence without DNA. This specimen shows under 500,000 distinct CDR3 sequences; the ten leading clones hold about 7.1%. As for this clonotype: What it binds is not known.

The CDR3 runs 13 residues. Looked up from germline, CDR1 is KGHSH and CDR2 is LQKENI. Sequencing was done on a sample of blood T cells: a sorted CD56 or NKG2C T cell subset, CD4+ or CD8+ T cells, or bulk PBMC T cells (not recorded which). The source of this sequence is a woman between 18 and 70 years old in good health. The chain carries TRBV18 and TRBJ2-5. The CDR3: CASSPYNEETQYF.